These 31 T cell receptor beta chains were all obtained from the same sample, sequenced in a study of blood T cell repertoires in COVID-19. The method was immunoSEQ multiplex PCR; TCRdb's version includes in-frame clones alone and lacks a portion of them. Here the sample spans about 66,000 clones, just over 85% being singletons. Sequencing input: peripheral blood. The receptors come from a man aged 45-65 years with active COVID-19.

The gene calls are TRBV6-6 and TRBJ2-3; 11 bases fit TRBD2. The length of the CDR3 is 16 residues. V lost 6 bases and J lost 0; bases outside the gene matches: 5. Germline V gene data show CDR1 as MNHNY and CDR2 as SVGAGI (reference sequence). For the CDR3, the DNA is TGTGCCAGCAGCATTAGCGGGAGGGTTAGCACAGATACGCAGTATTTT. It codes for CASSISGRVSTDTQYF.

This sequence joins TRBV5-1 and TRBJ2-2, with D maybe TRBD2 (6 bases). V lost 0 bases and J 5 bases, leaving 17 bases between the germline ends. This CDR3 has 17 amino acids. Germline CDR1 reads SGHRS; CDR2 reads YFSETQ. As DNA, the CDR3 is TGCGCCAGCAGCTTGGATGGCGGCGGGATGGGTACCGGGGAGCTGTTTTTT. Translating it yields CASSLDGGGMGTGELFF.

The chain links TRBV24-1 to TRBJ2-1; possible D gene TRBD1, 6 bases. The CDR3 is 17 amino acids. Trimming removed 9 bases from V and 6 bases from J, with 26 bases in between. Germline CDR1 is KGHDR and CDR2 is SFDVKD. The CDR3 protein is CATSSLRAGAHPNEQFF. In nucleotides, the CDR3 is TGTGCCACCTCATCGCTGCGTGCAGGGGCGCATCCCAATGAGCAGTTCTTC.

The gene calls are TRBV28 and TRBJ1-1; the match to TRBD1 covers 8 bases. Germline values: CDR1 MDHEN, CDR2 SYDVKM. J gave up 1 base and V 4 bases, and 5 bases lay outside the gene matches. The CDR3 covers 15 residues. CDR3 coding DNA: TGTGCCAGCAGTTCCTTGACAGGGGCGAACACTGAAGCTTTCTTT. This translates into CASSSLTGANTEAFF.

The rearrangement links TRBV7-6 to TRBJ2-5, with 7 positions matching TRBD1. J gave up 5 bases and V 1 base, and 7 bases lay outside the gene matches. There are 15 residues in the CDR3. Germline V gene data show CDR1 as SGHVS and CDR2 as FNYEAQ. CDR3 sequence (DNA): TGTGCCAGCAGCTTAGGACGACAGGGAGTGGAGACCCAGTACTTC. This encodes CASSLGRQGVETQYF.

V gene TRBV9 combines with J gene TRBJ2-6; 7 bases agree with TRBD2. V lost 2 bases and J lost 0; bases outside the gene matches: 11. CDR3 length: 19 residues. Germline V CDR1 and CDR2: SGDLS, YYNGEE. Here the CDR3 DNA reads TGTGCCAGCAGCGTGCCTAGCGGTACCCATCGCTCTGGGGCCAACGTCCTGACTTTC. It encodes CASSVPSGTHRSGANVLTF.

The rearrangement joins TRBV11-2 to TRBJ2-7; D unresolved. V was shortened by 0 bases and J by 3 bases, with 9 bases between the two germline ends. Per germline, CDR1 SGHAT and CDR2 FQNNGV. The CDR3 sequence is 14 residues long. The CDR3 DNA sequence: TGTGCCAGCAGCTTAGATCTGAGACACTACGAGCAGTACGTC. Its protein product is CASSLDLRHYEQYV.

The chain has TRBV15 and TRBJ2-7; D possibly corresponds to TRBD1 (6 bases). V was trimmed by 1 base and J by 4 bases, leaving 14 bases between them. The CDR3 loop spans 15 amino acids. Germline CDR1 LNHNV, CDR2 YYDKDF (reference sequence). CDR3 amino acids: CATSRAGSGDYEQYF. DNA of the CDR3: TGTGCCACCAGCAGAGCGGGGTCAGGGGATTACGAGCAGTACTTC. Full variable domain (rest looked up from reference TRBV15 and TRBJ2-7): DAMVIQNPRYQVTQFGKPVTLSCSQTLNHNVMYWYQQKSSQAPKLLFHYYDKDFNNEADTPDNFQSRRPNTSFCFLDIRSPGLGDTAMYLCATSRAGSGDYEQYFGPGTRLTVT.

This chain connects TRBV10-3 to TRBJ1-5, with no clear D. V gave up 3 bases and J gave up 8 bases, with 11 bases separating them. This CDR3 is 13 amino acids long. The germline gives CDR1 ENHRY, CDR2 SYGVKD. In DNA, the CDR3 is TGTGCCATCAGTGAAAGTCAGAACGAGCCCCAGCATTTT. Its protein product is CAISESQNEPQHF.

This chain links TRBV5-1 with TRBJ2-4, with 14 bases lining up with TRBD2. Per germline, CDR1 SGHRS and CDR2 YFSETQ. Losses at the gene ends were 4 bases for V and 9 bases for J; bases not matched to a gene: 6. This CDR3 is built from 15 residues. This CDR3 reads CASSPTSGRAGIQYF. Written as DNA, the CDR3 is TGCGCCAGCAGCCCGACTAGCGGGAGGGCAGGCATTCAGTACTTC.

The gene calls are TRBV5-1 and TRBJ2-2; D is perhaps TRBD2 (5 bases). The CDR3 consists of 16 residues. Germline loops: CDR1 SGHRS, CDR2 YFSETQ. V dropped 6 bases and J dropped 1 base, with 16 bases sitting between them. The CDR3, as DNA: TGCGCCAGCACCCTTTTTGAGGACTTGAACACCGGGGAGCTGTTTTTT. Its translation is CASTLFEDLNTGELFF.

In DNA, the CDR3 is TGTGCCAGTAGTCCCCGACAGGGGACCGGGGAGCTGTTTTTT. It specifies CASSPRQGTGELFF. This chain joins TRBV19 and TRBJ2-2, with 8 bases aligning to TRBD1. This CDR3 has 14 amino acids. With 5 bases clipped from V and 5 bases from J, the junction kept 4 bases outside the gene matches. Germline V gene lookup returns CDR1 LNHDA and CDR2 SQIVND (reference sequence).

This clone is medium-sized. The CDR3 nucleotides read TGTGCCAGTAGTCCTCAATCGGCGGGGTCTGAAGCTTTCTTT. Its protein is CASSPQSAGSEAFF. The chain has TRBV19 and TRBJ1-1, with unresolved D. The germline V and J ends were trimmed by 5 bases and 6 bases, with 16 bases remaining between them. The CDR3 sequence is 14 residues long. CDR1 is LNHDA, CDR2 SQIVND, per germline (reference sequence).

The chain has TRBV9 and TRBJ2-1; D not certain. This CDR3 contains 16 residues. Germline V lookup: CDR1 SGDLS, CDR2 YYNGEE. Trimming took 4 bases from V and 9 from J, leaving 23 bases between them. The CDR3 DNA is TGTGCCAGCAGCACTGCTGGCGGATTCGACGCGCGTGAGCAGTTCTTC. Translating gives CASSTAGGFDAREQFF.

The chain's CDR3 is CASSHGQGNTDTQYF. The CDR3 DNA reads as TGTGCCAGCAGTCACGGACAGGGGAACACAGATACGCAGTATTTT. V and J are TRBV6-5 and TRBJ2-3; TRBD1 aligns across 9 bases. Germline trimming cut 5 bases from V and 2 bases from J; bases unmatched to any gene: 5. The CDR3 loop spans 15 amino acids. CDR1 and CDR2 (germline): MNHEY, SVGAGI.

In its sample, this clone was seen a few times. This chain joins TRBV7-8 and TRBJ2-7, with TRBD2 matching over 7 bases. V dropped 0 bases and J dropped 2; count of bases not matched to a gene: 4. The CDR3 spans 15 residues. CDR1 and CDR2 (germline): SGHVS, FQNEAQ. The CDR3 DNA sequence: TGTGCCAGCAGCTTAGCGGGGACTACCGCCTACGAGCAGTACGTC. Amino acids: CASSLAGTTAYEQYV.

The chain is built from TRBV6-6 and TRBJ1-1; D is ambiguous. This CDR3 has 12 amino acids. Germline CDR1 and CDR2: MNHNY and SVGAGI (reference sequence). V was pared by 6 bases and J by 11 bases, with 16 bases between. The CDR3 nucleotides are TGTGCCAGCAGACTAGGACCTATGGAGGCTTTCTTT. Translation: CASRLGPMEAFF.

The chain links TRBV29-1 to TRBJ1-1; 8 bases line up with TRBD1. Germline CDR1 reads SQVTM; CDR2 reads ANQGSEA. V lost 7 bases, J lost 6 bases, and 4 bases stayed unmatched. The CDR3 loop spans 11 amino acids. The CDR3 sequence is CSETGDAEAFF. CDR3 sequence (DNA): TGCAGCGAGACAGGGGACGCTGAAGCTTTCTTT.

DNA of the CDR3: TGTGCCTATATAACAGGGAATAGGGCCGGGGAGCTGTTTTTT. It codes for CAYITGNRAGELFF. The chain has TRBV30 and TRBJ2-2; D possibly corresponds to TRBD1 (6 bases). Germline V gene sequence: CDR1 GTSNPN, CDR2 SVGIG (reference sequence). V lost 7 bases and J lost 6, with 18 bases in between. The CDR3 is made up of 14 amino acids.

The chain employs TRBV5-1 and TRBJ2-1; TRBD1 matches at 9 bases. V shed 4 bases, J shed 2 bases, and the junction held 4 bases outside the gene matches. This CDR3 spans 15 amino acids. CDR1 is SGHRS, CDR2 YFSETQ, per germline. Here the CDR3 reads CASSPGQGTYNEQFF. The CDR3 coding sequence is TGCGCCAGCAGCCCGGGACAGGGTACCTACAATGAGCAGTTCTTC. Drawing the rest from reference TRBV5-1 and TRBJ2-1, the complete variable domain is KAGVTQTPRYLIKTRGQQVTLSCSPISGHRSVSWYQQTPGQGLQFLFEYFSETQRNKGNFPGRFSGRQFSNSRSEMNVSTLELGDSALYLCASSPGQGTYNEQFFGPGTRLTVL.

This chain connects TRBV3-1 (or the pseudogene TRBV3-2) to TRBJ1-2; no firm D call. This CDR3 comprises 13 residues. Germline loops: CDR1 LGHDT, CDR2 YNNKEL (reference sequence). With 4 bases removed from V and 4 bases from J, the gap between germline ends came to 10 bases. CDR3 in amino acids: CASSPTSIYGYTF. CDR3 sequence (DNA): TGTGCCAGCAGCCCGACATCGATCTATGGCTACACCTTC.

This clone is medium-sized (0.01 to 0.1%) within its sample. The chain employs TRBV7-2 and TRBJ1-4, with TRBD1 matching 8 bases. Trimming cost V 4 bases and J 6 bases; bases outside gene matches: 7. Germline V gene lookup returns CDR1 SGHTA and CDR2 FQGNSA. The CDR3 totals 15 residues. The CDR3, as DNA: TGTGCCAGCAGCTCGGACAGGGTACGGCATGAAAAACTGTTTTTT. Translated, it gives CASSSDRVRHEKLFF.

The V call is TRBV7-9, the J call TRBJ1-1; D is perhaps TRBD1 (5 bases). Germline V lookup: CDR1 SEHNR, CDR2 FQNEAQ (reference sequence). Trimming left V 1 base short and J 0 bases short, with 12 bases between. The CDR3 runs to 16 residues. Here the CDR3 reads CASSLGVGALNTEAFF. CDR3 nucleotides: TGTGCCAGCAGCTTAGGGGTAGGGGCATTGAACACTGAAGCTTTCTTT.

The chain carries TRBV5-1 and TRBJ2-7; TRBD2 aligns across 9 bases. The V and J ends lost 2 bases and 2 bases, in that order; junction bases with no gene match: 8. The CDR3 is made up of 16 amino acids. CDR1 and CDR2 from the germline V gene are SGHRS and YFSETQ. The CDR3 is CASSLGGGGTAYEQYF. CDR3 nucleotides: TGCGCCAGCAGCTTAGGCGGGGGGGGAACAGCCTACGAGCAGTACTTC.

The J gene is TRBJ1-1, the V gene TRBV7-8, with TRBD1 matching over 8 bases. Germline V gene data show CDR1 as SGHVS and CDR2 as FQNEAQ. CDR3 length: 14 residues. The V and J ends lost 5 bases and 4 bases, in that order; junction bases with no gene match: 6. The CDR3 loop is CASSVTGGGTEAFF. DNA for the CDR3: TGTGCCAGCAGCGTCACAGGGGGAGGCACTGAAGCTTTCTTT.

The chain couples TRBV9 to TRBJ2-5, with unresolved D. The CDR3 runs 14 residues. Trimming left V 0 bases short and J 2 bases short, with 8 bases between. CDR1 and CDR2 from the germline V gene are SGDLS and YYNGEE. CDR3 protein: CASSVGASQETQYF. The CDR3 bases are TGTGCCAGCAGCGTAGGAGCTTCTCAAGAGACCCAGTACTTC.

This clone was found once. The chain uses TRBV6-4 and TRBJ2-1, with TRBD2 identical over 11 bases. The CDR3 runs to 17 residues. CDR1 is MRHNA and CDR2 is SNTAGT in the germline V gene. Trimming took 3 bases from V and 3 from J; bases not matched to a gene: 7. CDR3 residues: CASSEMGLAAYYNEQFF. The CDR3 bases are TGTGCCAGCAGTGAAATGGGACTAGCGGCCTACTACAATGAGCAGTTCTTC.

This sequence joins TRBV7-9 and TRBJ2-5; the match to TRBD2 covers 9 bases. CDR3 size: 15 residues. Germline assignment: CDR1 SEHNR and CDR2 FQNEAQ (reference sequence). With 0 bases clipped from V and 8 bases from J, the junction kept 7 bases outside the gene matches. Written as DNA, the CDR3 is TGTGCCAGCAGCTTAGCTGTGACTAGCGGACATACCCAGTACTTC. Its protein product is CASSLAVTSGHTQYF.

The chain combines TRBV6-1 with TRBJ2-3; 11 bases line up with TRBD2. V gave up 3 bases and J gave up 2 bases; unmatched junction bases: 7. Germline-derived CDR1 and CDR2 are MNHNS and SASEGT. There are 17 residues in the CDR3. CDR3 region: CASSEIAGGPNTDTQYF. The DNA of the CDR3 is TGTGCCAGCAGTGAGATAGCGGGAGGGCCGAACACAGATACGCAGTATTTT.

The J gene is TRBJ2-1, the V gene TRBV5-6; TRBD2 might be the D (6 bases). Germline CDR1 and CDR2: SGHDT and YYEEEE. V lost 6 bases and J lost 2, with 15 bases in between. The CDR3 loop spans 15 amino acids. CDR3 amino acids: CASTLAGMPYNEQFF. The CDR3 region has the DNA TGTGCCAGCACCCTGGCGGGGATGCCCTACAATGAGCAGTTCTTC.

This chain connects TRBV6-5 to TRBJ1-2; TRBD1 matches 9 bases. The CDR3 extends over 14 amino acids. Germline V lookup: CDR1 MNHEY, CDR2 SVGAGI. After removal of 7 bases from V and 8 bases from J, the junction contained 11 bases not matched to a gene. The CDR3 sequence: CASTPGTGWAGYTF. The CDR3 nucleotides read TGTGCCAGCACCCCCGGGACAGGGTGGGCGGGCTACACCTTC.